The 26 T cell receptor beta chains below were found in one sample sequenced in a study of cytomegalovirus exposure and HLA in healthy donors. A multiplex PCR was run with 60 Vbeta primers and 13 Jbeta primers. Sequencing used immunoSEQ multiplex PCR; TCRdb keeps in-frame clones, though not all of them. The sample carries 63,000 or so clones, approximately 79% recorded once. The material sequenced was PBMCs. Source of these receptors: a woman in her twenties or thirties in good health and CMV-seronegative.

The V and J genes are TRBV5-4 and TRBJ1-5, with D possibly TRBD1 on 6 matching bases. The CDR3 runs 14 residues. Trimming took 4 bases from V and 2 from J, leaving 10 bases between them. Looked up from germline, CDR1 is SGHNT and CDR2 is YYREEE (reference sequence). The CDR3 DNA sequence: TGTGCCAGCAGCCCAGGGGTTGGCAATCAGCCCCAGCATTTT. It yields the protein CASSPGVGNQPQHF.

The chain combines TRBV16 with TRBJ1-4, with a possible D match to TRBD1 (5 bases). Trimming shortened V by 0 bases and J by 5 bases, and 13 bases separated the two germline ends. CDR1 is KGHSY, CDR2 FQNENV, per germline. The CDR3 is 16 amino acids. The CDR3 DNA sequence: TGTGCCAGCAGCCAATCGGCTGGCGGGGGGAATGAAAAACTGTTTTTT. Its protein product is CASSQSAGGGNEKLFF.

The chain uses TRBV7-2 and TRBJ2-5; tentatively, D is TRBD2 (7 bases). Germline V CDR1 and CDR2: SGHTA, FQGNSA. The ends were cut back, 6 bases at V and 3 bases at J, with 11 bases in the middle. There are 13 residues in the CDR3. The CDR3: CASRQGGKETQYF. CDR3 in DNA: TGTGCCAGCAGACAGGGAGGGAAAGAGACCCAGTACTTC.

The genes are TRBV10-3 and TRBJ1-5; 8 nucleotides match TRBD1. With V trimmed by 0 bases and J by 11 bases, 9 bases remained unmatched. The CDR3 runs 15 residues. Germline V gene data show CDR1 as ENHRY and CDR2 as SYGVKD. The CDR3 region is CAISESTGGVVAQHF. Here the CDR3 DNA reads TGTGCCATCAGTGAGTCAACAGGGGGTGTGGTGGCCCAGCATTTT.

This clone was seen a handful of times. The chain links TRBV9 to TRBJ1-3; 9 nucleotides agree with TRBD1. The junction had 7 bases not matched to a gene; V was cut back by 5 bases and J by 4 bases. The CDR3 length is 15 residues. The V gene's germline CDR1 is SGDLS and CDR2 YYNGEE. For the CDR3, the DNA is TGTGCCAGCAGTCCCGGGACAGGGTCAGGAAACACCATATATTTT. Its protein product is CASSPGTGSGNTIYF.

The chain links TRBV2 to TRBJ2-3; D not certain. The germline V gene has CDR1 SNHLY and CDR2 FYNNEI. This CDR3 comprises 13 residues. V was cut by 1 base and J by 14 bases, with 16 bases left in between. DNA for the CDR3: TGTGCCAGCAGTGAAGAGGTACAGCTACAAACGTATTTT. It specifies CASSEEVQLQTYF.

This clone was recorded only once. The chain links TRBV7-2 to TRBJ1-2, with 7 bases identical to TRBD1. Per the germline V gene, CDR1 is SGHTA and CDR2 is FQGNSA. The V and J ends lost 6 bases and 7 bases, in that order; junction bases with no gene match: 5. This CDR3 has 12 amino acids. Written as DNA, the CDR3 is TGTGCCAGCAGTACAGGGGCCGGTGGCTACACCTTC. Amino acid sequence: CASSTGAGGYTF. The full variable domain, with the rest looked up from reference TRBV7-2 and TRBJ1-2, is GAGVSQSPSNKVTEKGKDVELRCDPISGHTALYWYRQSLGQGLEFLIYFQGNSAPDKSGLPSDRFSAERTGGSVSTLTIQRTQQEDSAVYLCASSTGAGGYTFGSGTRLTVV.

The chain employs TRBV19 and TRBJ1-5, with unresolved D. Trimming left V 6 bases short and J 0 bases short, with 9 bases between. From germline, CDR1 is LNHDA and CDR2 SQIVND (reference sequence). This CDR3 has 14 amino acids. For the CDR3, the DNA is TGTGCCAGTAGACCACTAGCTAGCAATCAGCCCCAGCATTTT. Its translation is CASRPLASNQPQHF.

As DNA, the CDR3 is TGTGCCAGCAGCGTAGAAGGGGGCGCGGGGAACGAGCAGTACTTC. Its translation is CASSVEGGAGNEQYF. The J gene is TRBJ2-7, the V gene TRBV9, with D possibly TRBD1 on 7 matching bases. Germline V CDR1 and CDR2: SGDLS, YYNGEE. V was pared by 0 bases and J by 5 bases, with 15 bases between. This CDR3 region has 15 residues.

The chain uses TRBV19 and TRBJ1-2; no clear D. Looked up from germline, CDR1 is LNHDA and CDR2 is SQIVND (reference sequence). The CDR3 covers 13 residues. Trimming removed 0 bases at V and 11 bases at J, with 13 bases between. CDR3 sequence: CASSIDLIGEYTF. The CDR3 DNA follows: TGTGCCAGTAGTATAGATCTGATTGGGGAGTACACCTTC.

This clone was recorded a few times. Other nucleotide sequences from this sample produce the same CDR3. J is TRBJ2-1 and V is TRBV19; 9 positions agree with TRBD2. The CDR3 consists of 15 residues. Per germline, CDR1 LNHDA and CDR2 SQIVND (reference sequence). J was trimmed by 0 bases and V by 6 bases; bases with no gene match: 3. CDR3 protein: CASSISGSSYNEQFF. The CDR3 region has the DNA TGTGCCAGTAGCATTAGCGGGAGCTCCTACAATGAGCAGTTCTTC.

The chain uses TRBV6-5 and TRBJ1-1, with 8 positions matching TRBD1. Germline-derived CDR1 and CDR2 are MNHEY and SVGAGI. The CDR3 contains 13 residues. Losses at the gene ends were 8 bases for V and 3 bases for J; bases not matched to a gene: 5. The CDR3 is CASQGAEYTEAFF. The CDR3 DNA reads as TGTGCCAGCCAGGGGGCTGAGTACACTGAAGCTTTCTTT.

The chain joins TRBV28 to TRBJ2-2; 7 bases match TRBD2. Germline V gene sequence: CDR1 MDHEN, CDR2 SYDVKM. With V trimmed by 5 bases and J by 4 bases, 16 bases remained unmatched. CDR3 length equals 18 residues. The CDR3 bases are TGTGCCAGCAGTCCCATGAGTGGGTCGGGAGGTGTCACCGGGGAGCTGTTTTTT. Its protein is CASSPMSGSGGVTGELFF.

This chain joins TRBV5-1 and TRBJ1-1; D is possibly TRBD1 (6 bases). Germline loops: CDR1 SGHRS, CDR2 YFSETQ. The germline V and J ends were trimmed by 1 base and 1 base, with 17 bases remaining between them. The CDR3 has 17 amino acids. The CDR3 DNA reads as TGCGCCAGCAGCTTGTATGTCGCAGGGGCCCCGAACACTGAAGCTTTCTTT. It codes for CASSLYVAGAPNTEAFF.

The chain carries TRBV4-1 and TRBJ2-1; TRBD2 matches at 7 bases. The V segment lost 0 bases and the J segment 8 bases; nucleotides outside the gene matches: 7. The CDR3 totals 15 residues. Germline V gene data show CDR1 as MGHRA and CDR2 as YSYEKL. In DNA form, the CDR3 reads TGCGCCAGCAGCCAAGACGGCCTCCGGGGGGATGAGCAGTTCTTC. Encoded protein: CASSQDGLRGDEQFF.

The rearrangement uses TRBV7-9 and TRBJ2-1; 10 bases match TRBD1. The V and J ends lost 5 bases and 5 bases, in that order; junction bases with no gene match: 6. The CDR3 sequence is 15 residues long. CDR1 is SEHNR, CDR2 FQNEAQ, per germline (reference sequence). The CDR3 protein is CASSPGTGVNNEQFF. CDR3 in DNA: TGTGCCAGCAGCCCCGGGACAGGGGTAAACAATGAGCAGTTCTTC.

This clone was picked up one time. CDR3 coding DNA: TGTGCCACCAGCAGGGACAGTTACGGCCAAGAGACCCAGTACTTC. Protein: CATSRDSYGQETQYF. The chain is built from TRBV15 and TRBJ2-5; tentatively, D is TRBD1 (6 bases). Trimming cost V 3 bases and J 1 base, with 12 bases left between them. This CDR3 contains 15 residues. Germline assignment: CDR1 LNHNV and CDR2 YYDKDF (reference sequence).

The V call is TRBV5-4, the J call TRBJ2-3, with 9 positions matching TRBD2. The germline CDR1 and CDR2 sequences are SGHNT and YYREEE (reference sequence). V lost 2 bases and J lost 1; bases outside the gene matches: 8. CDR3 length: 17 residues. Here the CDR3 reads CASSFQLAGRGTDTQYF. The DNA of the CDR3 is TGTGCCAGCAGCTTTCAGCTAGCGGGGAGAGGCACAGATACGCAGTATTTT.

The genes are TRBV29-1 and TRBJ2-3, with 8 bases fitting TRBD2. Germline loops: CDR1 SQVTM, CDR2 ANQGSEA. The CDR3 consists of 15 residues. The V segment lost 6 bases and the J segment 4 bases; nucleotides outside the gene matches: 12. This CDR3 is CSVYSGGGHSDTQYF. DNA of the CDR3: TGCAGCGTCTACTCGGGAGGGGGACACTCAGATACGCAGTATTTT.

The chain joins TRBV12-5 to TRBJ2-1; D perhaps matches TRBD2 (5 bases). CDR3 size: 15 residues. CDR1 is LGHNT and CDR2 is FRNRAP in the germline V gene. V was trimmed by 4 bases and J by 8 bases, leaving 18 bases between them. DNA for the CDR3: TGTGCTAGTGGTTCCCCGCTAGCCAAAGTCTATGAGCAGTTCTTC. Translation: CASGSPLAKVYEQFF.

This rearrangement joins TRBV11-3 to TRBJ1-1; tentative D call: TRBD1 (5 bases). Trimming took 6 bases from V and 0 from J, leaving 8 bases between them. This CDR3 spans 13 amino acids. Germline CDR1 is SGHNT and CDR2 is YENEEA. CDR3 region: CASRGRMNTEAFF. The CDR3, as DNA: TGTGCCAGCAGGGGGCGTATGAACACTGAAGCTTTCTTT.

The chain links TRBV11-2 to TRBJ1-2, with 7 bases that match TRBD1. This CDR3 spans 15 amino acids. Germline CDR1 and CDR2: SGHAT and FQNNGV. The trim removed 0 bases at V and 4 bases at J, leaving 5 bases unmatched. The CDR3 DNA reads as TGTGCCAGCAGCTTAGACCCGGGACAGATCTATGGCTACACCTTC. Its translation is CASSLDPGQIYGYTF.

The chain combines TRBV11-2 with TRBJ2-5; TRBD1 might be the D (5 bases). The V end lost 3 bases, the J end lost 2 bases, and 10 bases lay between the germline ends. The germline CDR1 and CDR2 sequences are SGHAT and FQNNGV. The CDR3 runs 14 residues. CDR3 region: CASSFGRGQETQYF. The CDR3 bases are TGTGCCAGCAGCTTTGGAAGGGGTCAAGAGACCCAGTACTTC.

This clone was detected only a few times. The chain employs TRBV27 and TRBJ1-5; no clear D gene. This CDR3 has 14 amino acids. CDR1 is MNHEY and CDR2 is SMNVEV in the germline V gene (reference sequence). Trimming took 6 bases from V and 1 from J, leaving 10 bases between them. For the CDR3, the DNA is TGTGCCAGCAGGCGTTCCCTGAGCAATCAGCCCCAGCATTTT. Translating gives CASRRSLSNQPQHF.

This chain links TRBV13 with TRBJ1-1; no definite D call. CDR1 and CDR2 from the germline V gene are PRHDT and FYEKMQ (reference sequence). The CDR3 is 15 residues long. V gave up 5 bases and J gave up 4 bases, with 17 bases separating them. The CDR3 bases are TGTGCCAGCAGCCCCCCCCCGGGAGATGGCACTGAAGCTTTCTTT. Encoded protein: CASSPPPGDGTEAFF.

The rearrangement joins TRBV11-2 to TRBJ2-2; a weak D match, TRBD2 (6 bases). The CDR3 length is 18 residues. CDR1 and CDR2 (germline): SGHAT, FQNNGV. The V and J ends lost 6 bases and 7 bases respectively, with 27 bases between them. The CDR3 spells CASRPRRGAAGSGGELFF. CDR3 bases: TGTGCCAGCAGACCCCGAAGGGGTGCGGCGGGATCAGGCGGGGAGCTGTTTTTT.